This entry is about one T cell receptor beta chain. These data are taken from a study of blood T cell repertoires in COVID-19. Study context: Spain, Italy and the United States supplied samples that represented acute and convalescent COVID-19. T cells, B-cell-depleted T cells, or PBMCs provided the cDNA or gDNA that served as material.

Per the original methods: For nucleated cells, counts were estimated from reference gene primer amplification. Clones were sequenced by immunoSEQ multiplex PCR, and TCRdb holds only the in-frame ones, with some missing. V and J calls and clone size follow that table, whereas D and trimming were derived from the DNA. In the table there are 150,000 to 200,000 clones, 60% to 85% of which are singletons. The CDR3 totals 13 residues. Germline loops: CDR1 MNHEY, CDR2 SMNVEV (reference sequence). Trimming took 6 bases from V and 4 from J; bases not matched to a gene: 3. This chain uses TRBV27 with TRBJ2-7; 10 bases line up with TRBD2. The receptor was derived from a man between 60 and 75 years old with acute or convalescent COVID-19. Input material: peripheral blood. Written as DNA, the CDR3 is TGTGCCAGCAGGCTAGCGGGGGCTTACGAGCAGTACTTC. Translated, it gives CASRLAGAYEQYF.